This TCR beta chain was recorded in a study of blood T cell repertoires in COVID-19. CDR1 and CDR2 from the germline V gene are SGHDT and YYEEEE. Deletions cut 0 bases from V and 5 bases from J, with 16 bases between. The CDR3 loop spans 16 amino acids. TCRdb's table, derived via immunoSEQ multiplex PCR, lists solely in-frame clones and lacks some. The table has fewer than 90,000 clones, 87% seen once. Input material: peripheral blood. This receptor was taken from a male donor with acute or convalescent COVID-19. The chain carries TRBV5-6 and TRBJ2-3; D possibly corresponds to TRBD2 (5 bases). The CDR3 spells CASSLEWRARQDTQYF. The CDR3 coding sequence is TGTGCCAGCAGCTTGGAGTGGCGGGCCAGACAAGATACGCAGTATTTT.